This T cell receptor (beta chain) was observed in a study of blood T cell repertoires in COVID-19. Study details: Spain, Italy and the United States supplied samples that represented acute and convalescent COVID-19.

The CDR3 sequence is 18 residues long. The V segment lost 0 bases and the J segment 5 bases; nucleotides outside the gene matches: 11. Under the authors' procedure: Nucleated cell number was recorded as an estimate derived from reference gene primer amplification. TCRdb keeps only in-frame clones here, not all; method: immunoSEQ multiplex PCR. Clonal size and the V and J genes are those of that table, whereas D and trimming came from the DNA. Of 200,000 or so clones listed, approximately 89% were seen once; the top ten hold approximately 3.5%. This TCR was recovered from a woman aged 25-40 years who had been exposed to COVID-19. The rearrangement links TRBV23-1 to TRBJ1-5, with 9 positions matching TRBD1. TRBV23-1 is labeled an ORF, and its function is uncertain. The sample was PBMCs or T cells enriched from blood (not recorded which). The CDR3 nucleotides read TGCGCCAGCAGTCAATCGGGCCCCACAGGGGGCGCGTATCAGCCCCAGCATTTT. Its translation is CASSQSGPTGGAYQPQHF.